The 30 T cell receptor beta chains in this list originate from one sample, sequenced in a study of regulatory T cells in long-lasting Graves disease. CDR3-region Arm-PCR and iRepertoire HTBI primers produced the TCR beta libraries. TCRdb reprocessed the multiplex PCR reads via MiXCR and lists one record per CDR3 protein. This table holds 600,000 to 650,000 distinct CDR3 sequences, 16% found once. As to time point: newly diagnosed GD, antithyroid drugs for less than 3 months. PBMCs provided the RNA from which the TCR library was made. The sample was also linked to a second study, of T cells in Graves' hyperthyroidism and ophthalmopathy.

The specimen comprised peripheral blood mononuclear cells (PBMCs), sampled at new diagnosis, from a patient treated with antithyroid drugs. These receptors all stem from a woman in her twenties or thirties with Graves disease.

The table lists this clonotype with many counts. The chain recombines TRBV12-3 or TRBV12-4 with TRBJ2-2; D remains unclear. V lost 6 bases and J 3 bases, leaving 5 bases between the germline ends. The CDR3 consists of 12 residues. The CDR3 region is CASSGYTGELFF. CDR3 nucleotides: TGTGCCAGCAGCGGATACACCGGGGAGCTGTTTTTT.

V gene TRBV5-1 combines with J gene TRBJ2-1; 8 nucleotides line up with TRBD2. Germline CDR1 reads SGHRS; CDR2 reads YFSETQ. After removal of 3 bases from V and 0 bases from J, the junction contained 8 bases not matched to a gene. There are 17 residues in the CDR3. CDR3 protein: CASSSTLAGSSYNEQFF. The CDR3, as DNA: TGCGCCAGCAGCTCGACCTTAGCGGGAAGCTCCTACAATGAGCAGTTCTTC.

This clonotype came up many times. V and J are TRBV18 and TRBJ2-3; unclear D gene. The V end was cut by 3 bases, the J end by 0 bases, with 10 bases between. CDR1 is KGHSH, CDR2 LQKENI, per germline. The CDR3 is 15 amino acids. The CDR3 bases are TGTGCCAGCTCACCGAACCCTTCTAGCACAGATACGCAGTATTTT. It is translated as CASSPNPSSTDTQYF.

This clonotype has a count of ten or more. CDR3 amino acids: CASSVRDRAYEQYF. The CDR3 region has the DNA TGTGCCAGCAGCGTCCGGGACAGGGCCTACGAGCAGTACTTC. This chain joins TRBV7-9 and TRBJ2-7; 9 bases fit TRBD1. Germline V gives CDR1 SEHNR, CDR2 FQNEAQ (reference sequence). The CDR3 extends over 14 amino acids. Trimming at V came to 5 bases and at J to 2 bases, leaving 4 bases not matched to a gene. The full variable domain, rest sourced from reference TRBV7-9 and TRBJ2-7, is DTGVSQNPRHKITKRGQNVTFRCDPISEHNRLYWYRQTLGQGPEFLTYFQNEAQLEKSRLLSDRFSAERPKGSFSTLEIQRTEQGDSAMYLCASSVRDRAYEQYFGPGTRLTVT.

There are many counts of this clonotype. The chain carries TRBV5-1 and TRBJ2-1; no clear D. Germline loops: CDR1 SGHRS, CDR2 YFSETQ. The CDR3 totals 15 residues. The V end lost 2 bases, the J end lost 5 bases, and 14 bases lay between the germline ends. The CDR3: CASSFRHLSDNEQFF. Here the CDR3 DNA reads TGCGCCAGCAGCTTTCGACACTTAAGTGACAATGAGCAGTTCTTC.

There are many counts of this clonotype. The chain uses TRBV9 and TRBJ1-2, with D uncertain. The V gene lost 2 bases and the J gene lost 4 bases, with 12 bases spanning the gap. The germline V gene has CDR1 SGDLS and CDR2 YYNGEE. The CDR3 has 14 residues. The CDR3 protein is CASSVAGGFYGYTF. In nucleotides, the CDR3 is TGTGCCAGCAGCGTCGCCGGAGGCTTCTATGGCTACACCTTC.

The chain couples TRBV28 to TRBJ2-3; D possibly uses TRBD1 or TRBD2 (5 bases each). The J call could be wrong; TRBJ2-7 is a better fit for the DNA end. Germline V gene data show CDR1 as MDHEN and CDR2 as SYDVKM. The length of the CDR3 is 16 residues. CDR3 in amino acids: CASSLRGTGFSYEQYF. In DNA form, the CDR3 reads TGTGCCAGCAGTTTAAGAGGGACCGGATTTTCCTACGAGCAGTACTTC.

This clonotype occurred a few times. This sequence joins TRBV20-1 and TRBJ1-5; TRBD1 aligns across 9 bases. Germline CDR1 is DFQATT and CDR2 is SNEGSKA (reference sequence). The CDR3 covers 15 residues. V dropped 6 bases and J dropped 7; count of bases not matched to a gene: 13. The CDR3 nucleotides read TGCAGTGCGACGCCGGGACAGGGCAATTCACAGCCCCAGCATTTT. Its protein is CSATPGQGNSQPQHF.

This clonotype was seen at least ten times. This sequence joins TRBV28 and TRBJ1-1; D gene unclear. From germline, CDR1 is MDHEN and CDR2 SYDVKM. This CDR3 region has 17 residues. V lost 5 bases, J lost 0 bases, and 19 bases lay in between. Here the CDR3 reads CASSPTTSSLMNTEAFF. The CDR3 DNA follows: TGTGCCAGCAGTCCGACGACATCCTCTCTTATGAACACTGAAGCTTTCTTT. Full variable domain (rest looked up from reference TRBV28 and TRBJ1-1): DVKVTQSSRYLVKRTGEKVFLECVQDMDHENMFWYRQDPGLGLRLIYFSYDVKMKEKGDIPEGYSVSREKKERFSLILESASTNQTSMYLCASSPTTSSLMNTEAFFGQGTRLTVV.

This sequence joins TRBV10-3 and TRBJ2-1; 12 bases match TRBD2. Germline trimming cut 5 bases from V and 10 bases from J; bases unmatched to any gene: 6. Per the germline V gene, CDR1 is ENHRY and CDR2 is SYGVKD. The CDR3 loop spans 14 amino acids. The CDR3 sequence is CAISTPSGGGEQFF. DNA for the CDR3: TGTGCCATCAGTACCCCTAGCGGGGGGGGGGAGCAGTTCTTC.

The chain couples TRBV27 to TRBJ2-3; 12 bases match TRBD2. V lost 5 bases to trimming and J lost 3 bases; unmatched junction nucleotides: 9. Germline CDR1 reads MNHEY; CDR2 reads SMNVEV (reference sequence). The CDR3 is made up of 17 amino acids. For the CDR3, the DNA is TGTGCCAGCAGTATTCTGACTAGCGGGAGATTAACAGATACGCAGTATTTT. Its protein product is CASSILTSGRLTDTQYF.

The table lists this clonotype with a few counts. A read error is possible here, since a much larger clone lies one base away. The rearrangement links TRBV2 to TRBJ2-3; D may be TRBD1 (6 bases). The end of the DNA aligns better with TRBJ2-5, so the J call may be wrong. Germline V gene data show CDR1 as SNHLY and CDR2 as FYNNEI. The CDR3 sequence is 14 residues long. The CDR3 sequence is CASKWGTIRETQYF. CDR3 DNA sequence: TGTGCCAGCAAGTGGGGGACAATACGAGAGACCCAGTACTTC.

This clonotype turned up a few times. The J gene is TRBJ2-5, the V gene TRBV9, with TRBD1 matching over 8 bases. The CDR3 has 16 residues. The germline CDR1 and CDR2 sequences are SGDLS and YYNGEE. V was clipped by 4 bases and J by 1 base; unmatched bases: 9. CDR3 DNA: TGTGCCAGCAGCCGGGGGACAGGTGGGGGCCAAGAGACCCAGTACTTC. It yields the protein CASSRGTGGGQETQYF.

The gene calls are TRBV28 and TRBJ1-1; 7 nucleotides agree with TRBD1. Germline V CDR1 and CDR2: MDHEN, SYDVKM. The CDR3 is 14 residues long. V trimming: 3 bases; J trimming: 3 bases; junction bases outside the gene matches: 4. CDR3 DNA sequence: TGTGCCAGCAGTTTCTCAGGGGGGGACACTGAAGCTTTCTTT. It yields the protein CASSFSGGDTEAFF. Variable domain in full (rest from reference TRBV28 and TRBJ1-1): DVKVTQSSRYLVKRTGEKVFLECVQDMDHENMFWYRQDPGLGLRLIYFSYDVKMKEKGDIPEGYSVSREKKERFSLILESASTNQTSMYLCASSFSGGDTEAFFGQGTRLTVV.

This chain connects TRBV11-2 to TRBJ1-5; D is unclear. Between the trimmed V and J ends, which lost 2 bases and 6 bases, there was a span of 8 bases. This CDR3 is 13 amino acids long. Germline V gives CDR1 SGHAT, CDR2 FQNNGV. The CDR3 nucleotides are TGTGCCAGCAGCTTATCACCTTCTCAGCCCCAGCATTTT. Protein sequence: CASSLSPSQPQHF.

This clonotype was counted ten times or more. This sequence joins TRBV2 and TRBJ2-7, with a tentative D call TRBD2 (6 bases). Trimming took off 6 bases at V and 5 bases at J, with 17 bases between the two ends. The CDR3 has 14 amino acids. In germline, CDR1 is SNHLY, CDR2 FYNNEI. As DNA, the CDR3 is TGTGCCAGCAGCAGCCCAACTAGCCTCCACGAGCAGTACTTC. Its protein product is CASSSPTSLHEQYF. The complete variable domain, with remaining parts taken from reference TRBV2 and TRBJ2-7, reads EPEVTQTPSHQVTQMGQEVILRCVPISNHLYFYWYRQILGQKVEFLVSFYNNEISEKSEIFDDQFSVERPDGSNFTLKIRSTKLEDSAMYFCASSSPTSLHEQYFGPGTRLTVT.

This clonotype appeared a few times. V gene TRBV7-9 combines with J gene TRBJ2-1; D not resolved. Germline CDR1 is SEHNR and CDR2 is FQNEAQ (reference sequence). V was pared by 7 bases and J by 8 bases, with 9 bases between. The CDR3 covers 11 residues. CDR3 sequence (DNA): TGTGCCAGCACAGCCTTGGATGAGCAGTTCTTC. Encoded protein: CASTALDEQFF. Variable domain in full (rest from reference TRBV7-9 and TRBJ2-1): DTGVSQNPRHKITKRGQNVTFRCDPISEHNRLYWYRQTLGQGPEFLTYFQNEAQLEKSRLLSDRFSAERPKGSFSTLEIQRTEQGDSAMYLCASTALDEQFFGPGTRLTVL.

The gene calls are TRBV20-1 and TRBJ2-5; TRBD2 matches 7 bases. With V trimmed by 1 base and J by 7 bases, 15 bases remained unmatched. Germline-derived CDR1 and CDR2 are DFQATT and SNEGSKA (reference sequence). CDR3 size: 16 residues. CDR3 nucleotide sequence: TGCAGTGCTAGAGCCTCCGGGGGAGGGTTAGCAGGGACCCAGTACTTC. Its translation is CSARASGGGLAGTQYF.

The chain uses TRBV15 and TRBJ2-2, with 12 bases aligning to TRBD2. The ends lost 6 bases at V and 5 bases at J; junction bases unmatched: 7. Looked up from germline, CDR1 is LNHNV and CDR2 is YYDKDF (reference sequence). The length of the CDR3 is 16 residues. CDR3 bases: TGTGCCACCAGTAACCTGGGGACTAGCGGGACCGGGGAGCTGTTTTTT. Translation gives CATSNLGTSGTGELFF.

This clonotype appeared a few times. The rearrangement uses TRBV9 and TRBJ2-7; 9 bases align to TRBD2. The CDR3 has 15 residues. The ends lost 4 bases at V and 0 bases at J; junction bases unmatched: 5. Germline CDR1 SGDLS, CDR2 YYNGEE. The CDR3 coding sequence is TGTGCCAGCAGCCCCTTTAGCGGGGGCTCCTACGAGCAGTACTTC. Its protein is CASSPFSGGSYEQYF.

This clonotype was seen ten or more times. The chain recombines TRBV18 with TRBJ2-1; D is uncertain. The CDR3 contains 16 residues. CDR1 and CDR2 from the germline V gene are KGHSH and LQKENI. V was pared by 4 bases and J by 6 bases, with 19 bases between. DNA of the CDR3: TGTGCCAGCTCACAACCGACCGAGCATGCTTCCAATGAGCAGTTCTTC. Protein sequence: CASSQPTEHASNEQFF.

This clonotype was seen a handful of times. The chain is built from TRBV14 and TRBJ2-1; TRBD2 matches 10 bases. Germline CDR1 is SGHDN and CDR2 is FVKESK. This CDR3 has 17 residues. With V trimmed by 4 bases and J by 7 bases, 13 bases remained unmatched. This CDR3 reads CASSRQTLAGVGNEQFF. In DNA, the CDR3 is TGTGCCAGCAGCCGTCAAACTCTAGCGGGAGTGGGGAATGAGCAGTTCTTC.

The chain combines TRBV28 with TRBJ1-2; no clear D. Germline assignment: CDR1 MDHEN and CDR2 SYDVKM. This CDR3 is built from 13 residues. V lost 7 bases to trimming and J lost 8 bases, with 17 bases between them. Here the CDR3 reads CASNIGLPTGYTF. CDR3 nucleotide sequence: TGTGCCAGCAATATCGGCCTTCCGACCGGCTACACCTTC.

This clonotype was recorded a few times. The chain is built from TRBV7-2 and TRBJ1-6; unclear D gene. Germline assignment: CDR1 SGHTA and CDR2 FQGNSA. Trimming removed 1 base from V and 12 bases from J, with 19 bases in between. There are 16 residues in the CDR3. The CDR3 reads CASSLGSGRTFGPLHF. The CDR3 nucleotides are TGTGCCAGCAGCTTAGGGTCCGGCAGGACCTTTGGACCCCTCCACTTT.

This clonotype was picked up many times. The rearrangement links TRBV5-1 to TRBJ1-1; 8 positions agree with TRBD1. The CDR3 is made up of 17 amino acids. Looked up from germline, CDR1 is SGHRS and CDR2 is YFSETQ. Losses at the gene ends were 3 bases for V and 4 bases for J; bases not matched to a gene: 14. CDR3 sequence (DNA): TGCGCCAGCAGCTCCGAGACCTTGACAGGGGTAGGCACTGAAGCTTTCTTT. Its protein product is CASSSETLTGVGTEAFF.

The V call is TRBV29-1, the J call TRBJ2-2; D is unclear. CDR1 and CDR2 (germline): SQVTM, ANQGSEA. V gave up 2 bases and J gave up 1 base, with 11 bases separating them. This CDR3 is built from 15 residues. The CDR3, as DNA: TGCAGCGTTGAATTAGGACCCGTGAACACCGGGGAGCTGTTTTTT. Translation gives CSVELGPVNTGELFF.

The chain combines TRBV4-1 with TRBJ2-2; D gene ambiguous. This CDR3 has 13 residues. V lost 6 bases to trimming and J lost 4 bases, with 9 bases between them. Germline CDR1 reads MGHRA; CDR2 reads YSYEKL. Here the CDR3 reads CASSFHFTGELFF. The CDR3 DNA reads TGCGCCAGCAGTTTTCACTTCACCGGGGAGCTGTTTTTT.

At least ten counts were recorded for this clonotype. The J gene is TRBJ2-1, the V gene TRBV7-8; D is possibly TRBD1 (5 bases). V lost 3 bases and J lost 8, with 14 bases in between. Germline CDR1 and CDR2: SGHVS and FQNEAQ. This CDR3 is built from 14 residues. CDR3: CASSFRRVNDEQFF. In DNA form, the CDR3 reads TGTGCCAGCAGCTTCCGCAGGGTTAACGATGAGCAGTTCTTC.

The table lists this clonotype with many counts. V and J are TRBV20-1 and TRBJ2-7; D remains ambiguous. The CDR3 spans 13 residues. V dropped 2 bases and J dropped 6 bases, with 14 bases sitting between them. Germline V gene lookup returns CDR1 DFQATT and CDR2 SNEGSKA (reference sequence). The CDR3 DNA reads TGCAGTGCTAGACCACCCCCCAGCGCCGAGCAGTACTTC. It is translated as CSARPPPSAEQYF.

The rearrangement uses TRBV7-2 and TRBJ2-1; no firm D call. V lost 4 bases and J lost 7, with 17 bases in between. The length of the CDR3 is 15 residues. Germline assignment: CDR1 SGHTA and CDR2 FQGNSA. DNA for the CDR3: TGTGCCAGCAGCTCCTCCGGTGCTTTGGGAAATGAGCAGTTCTTC. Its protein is CASSSSGALGNEQFF. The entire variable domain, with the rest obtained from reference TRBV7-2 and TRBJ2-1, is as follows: GAGVSQSPSNKVTEKGKDVELRCDPISGHTALYWYRQSLGQGLEFLIYFQGNSAPDKSGLPSDRFSAERTGGSVSTLTIQRTQQEDSAVYLCASSSSGALGNEQFFGPGTRLTVL.